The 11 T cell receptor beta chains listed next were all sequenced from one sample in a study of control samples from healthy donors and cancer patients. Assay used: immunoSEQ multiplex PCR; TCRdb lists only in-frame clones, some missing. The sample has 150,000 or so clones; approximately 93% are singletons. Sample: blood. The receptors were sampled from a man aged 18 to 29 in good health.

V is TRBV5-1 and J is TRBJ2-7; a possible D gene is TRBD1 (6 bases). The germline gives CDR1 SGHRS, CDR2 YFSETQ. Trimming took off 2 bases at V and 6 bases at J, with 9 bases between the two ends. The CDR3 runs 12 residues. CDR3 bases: TGCGCCAGCAGCTTTAACAGGGTCGAGCAGTACTTC. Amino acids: CASSFNRVEQYF.

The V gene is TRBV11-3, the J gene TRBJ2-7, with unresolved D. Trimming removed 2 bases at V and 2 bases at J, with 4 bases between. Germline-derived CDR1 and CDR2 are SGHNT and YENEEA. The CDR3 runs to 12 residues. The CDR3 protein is CASSLSPYEQYF. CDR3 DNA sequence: TGTGCCAGCAGCTTAAGTCCCTACGAGCAGTACTTC.

The CDR3 here is CASSSGVGGEKLFF. In DNA form, the CDR3 reads TGCGCCAGCAGTTCCGGGGTGGGGGGTGAAAAACTGTTTTTT. The chain is built from TRBV4-1 and TRBJ1-4; the D gene is possibly TRBD1 (5 bases). The ends were cut back, 6 bases at V and 7 bases at J, with 15 bases in the middle. Germline CDR1 reads MGHRA; CDR2 reads YSYEKL. The CDR3 is made up of 14 amino acids.

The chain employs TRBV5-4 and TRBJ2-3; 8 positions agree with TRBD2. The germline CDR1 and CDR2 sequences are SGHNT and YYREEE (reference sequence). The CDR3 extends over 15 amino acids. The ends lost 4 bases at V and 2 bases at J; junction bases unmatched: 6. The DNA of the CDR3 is TGTGCCAGCAGCCCAAGAGCGGGGGCCACAGATACGCAGTATTTT. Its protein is CASSPRAGATDTQYF.

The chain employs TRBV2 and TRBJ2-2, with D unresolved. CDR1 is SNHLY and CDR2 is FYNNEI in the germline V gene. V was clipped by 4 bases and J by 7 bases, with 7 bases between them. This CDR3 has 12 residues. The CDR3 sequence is CASSATSGELFF. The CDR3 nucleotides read TGTGCCAGCAGTGCAACAAGCGGGGAGCTGTTTTTT.

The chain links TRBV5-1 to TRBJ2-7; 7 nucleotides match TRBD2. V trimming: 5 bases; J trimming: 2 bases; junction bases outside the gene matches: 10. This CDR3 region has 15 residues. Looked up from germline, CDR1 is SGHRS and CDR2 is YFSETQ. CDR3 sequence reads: CASSFLAETTYEQYF. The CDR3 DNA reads TGCGCCAGCAGTTTTCTAGCGGAGACGACCTACGAGCAGTACTTC.

CDR3 DNA sequence: TGTGCCAGCGGAACGTGGGACTATGGCTACACCTTC. As protein: CASGTWDYGYTF. The chain joins TRBV6-6 to TRBJ1-2, with no clear D. The CDR3 runs 12 residues. Germline loops: CDR1 MNHNY, CDR2 SVGAGI (reference sequence). V dropped 8 bases and J dropped 3 bases, with 10 bases sitting between them.

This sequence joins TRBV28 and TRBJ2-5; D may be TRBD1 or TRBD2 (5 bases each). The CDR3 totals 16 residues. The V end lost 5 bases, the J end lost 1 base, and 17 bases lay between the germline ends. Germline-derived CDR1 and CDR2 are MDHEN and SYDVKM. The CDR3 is CASSPIGTSLQETQYF. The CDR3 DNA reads TGTGCCAGCAGTCCAATCGGGACCTCCCTCCAAGAGACCCAGTACTTC.

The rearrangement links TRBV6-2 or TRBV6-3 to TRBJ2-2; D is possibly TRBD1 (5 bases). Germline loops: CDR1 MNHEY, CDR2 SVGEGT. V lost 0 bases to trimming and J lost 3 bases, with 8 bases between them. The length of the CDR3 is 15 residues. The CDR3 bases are TGTGCCAGCAGTTACTCGGCAGGGTACACCGGGGAGCTGTTTTTT. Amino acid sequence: CASSYSAGYTGELFF.

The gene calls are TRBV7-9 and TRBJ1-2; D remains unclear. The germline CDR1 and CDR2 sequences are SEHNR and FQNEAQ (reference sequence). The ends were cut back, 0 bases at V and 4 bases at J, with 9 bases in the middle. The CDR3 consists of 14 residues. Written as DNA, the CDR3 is TGTGCCAGCAGCTTAGCGTTGGGGTCCTATGGCTACACCTTC. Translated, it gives CASSLALGSYGYTF.

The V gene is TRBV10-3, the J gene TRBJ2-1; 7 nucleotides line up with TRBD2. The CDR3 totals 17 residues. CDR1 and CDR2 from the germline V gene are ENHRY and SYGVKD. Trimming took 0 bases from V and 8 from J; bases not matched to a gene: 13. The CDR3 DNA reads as TGTGCCATCAGTGAGTCGGGGAGGGCTAGCCGGGACCATGAGCAGTTCTTC. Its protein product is CAISESGRASRDHEQFF.